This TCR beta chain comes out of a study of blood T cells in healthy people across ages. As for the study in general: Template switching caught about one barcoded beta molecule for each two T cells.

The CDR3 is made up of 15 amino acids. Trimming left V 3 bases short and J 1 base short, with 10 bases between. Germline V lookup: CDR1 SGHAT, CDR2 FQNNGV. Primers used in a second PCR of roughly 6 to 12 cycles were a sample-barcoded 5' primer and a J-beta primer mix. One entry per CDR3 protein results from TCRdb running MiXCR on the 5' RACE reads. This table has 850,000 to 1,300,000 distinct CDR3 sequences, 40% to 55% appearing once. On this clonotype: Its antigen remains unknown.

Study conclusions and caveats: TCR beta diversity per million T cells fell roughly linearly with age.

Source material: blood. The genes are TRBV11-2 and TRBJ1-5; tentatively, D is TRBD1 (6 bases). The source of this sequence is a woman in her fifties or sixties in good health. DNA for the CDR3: TGTGCCAGCAGCTTGGACAGTATGAGCAATCAGCCCCAGCATTTT. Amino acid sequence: CASSLDSMSNQPQHF. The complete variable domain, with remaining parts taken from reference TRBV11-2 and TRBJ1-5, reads EAGVAQSPRYKIIEKRQSVAFWCNPISGHATLYWYQQILGQGPKLLIQFQNNGVVDDSQLPKDRFSAERLKGVDSTLKIQPAKLEDSAVYLCASSLDSMSNQPQHFGDGTRLSIL.